This entry concerns a single T cell receptor (beta chain). The same CDR3 can be traced to other DNA sequences in this sample. Study processing details: Amplification from reference gene primers served as the basis for estimated nucleated cell counts. Only in-frame clones appear in the TCRdb table, and some are missing; sequencing was by immunoSEQ multiplex PCR. V and J calls and clone size are copied from that table; D and trimming were computed from the DNA. The table has more than 250,000 clones, approximately 85% seen once. Germline V gene data show CDR1 as LGHNA and CDR2 as YSLEER. Between the trimmed V and J ends, which lost 4 bases and 4 bases, there was a span of 16 bases. This CDR3 spans 15 amino acids. These data belong to a study of blood T cell repertoires in COVID-19. Study-wide background: COVID-19 samples from acute and convalescent phases originated in the United States, Italy and Spain. PBMCs, B-cell-depleted T cells, or T cells were the source of the cDNA or gDNA that made up the material.

The TCR was taken from a human donor in a cohort sampled during active COVID-19. V usage is TRBV4-3 and J usage is TRBJ1-2; D gene unclear. Sequencing was done on a sample of peripheral blood. CDR3 sequence: CASSPPGGLVYGYTF. CDR3 nucleotide sequence: TGCGCCAGCAGCCCACCAGGTGGGTTGGTCTATGGCTACACCTTC.